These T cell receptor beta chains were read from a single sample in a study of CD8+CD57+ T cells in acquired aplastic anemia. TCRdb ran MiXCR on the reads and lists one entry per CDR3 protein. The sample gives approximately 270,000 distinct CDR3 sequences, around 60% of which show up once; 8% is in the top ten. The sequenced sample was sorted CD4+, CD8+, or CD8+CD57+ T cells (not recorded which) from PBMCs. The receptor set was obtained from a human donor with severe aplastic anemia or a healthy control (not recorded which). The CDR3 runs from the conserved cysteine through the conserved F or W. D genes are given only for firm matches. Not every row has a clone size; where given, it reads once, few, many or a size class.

DNA: TGTGCCAGCAGCTCATCGGGTGACTACGAGCAGTACTTC
CDR3: CASSSSGDYEQYF
D: NA
size: few
J: TRBJ2-7
V: TRBV7-9

DNA: TGCGCCAGCAGCTTGGACCCAGTTAACTATGGCTACACCTTC
CDR3: CASSLDPVNYGYTF
D: NA
size: many
J: TRBJ1-2
V: TRBV5-1

DNA: TGTGCCAGTAGTATTTCCCCGGCTTTCTCCTACGAGCAGTACTTC
CDR3: CASSISPAFSYEQYF
D: NA
size: many
J: TRBJ2-7
V: TRBV19

DNA: TGTGCCAGCAGCCAAGATGGGCAGGGTTTC
CDR3: CASSQDGQGF
D: NA
size: NA
J: TRBJ2-7
V: TRBV4-2

DNA: TGTGCCAGCAGTGAGGCCGGGCCAGGGAGGGGAGCTTTCTTT
CDR3: CASSEAGPGRGAFF
D: NA
size: NA
J: TRBJ1-1
V: TRBV2

DNA: TGTGCCAGCAGCCCCTCTCGGGTAGCACAGATTACGCAGTATTTT
CDR3: CASSPSRVAQITQYF
D: NA
size: many
J: TRBJ2-3
V: TRBV5-5

DNA: TGTGCCACCAGTGATTTCGACAATGAGCAGTTCTTC
CDR3: CATSDFDNEQFF
D: NA
size: NA
J: TRBJ2-1
V: TRBV24-1

DNA: TGTGCCAGCAGTCAAGACCGGGGGGGCCTCCCCAATGAGCAGTTCTTC
CDR3: CASSQDRGGLPNEQFF
D: TRBD2
size: once
J: TRBJ2-1
V: TRBV4-2

DNA: TGTGCCAGCAGCCCAGGGGAGGGGGGGCCATACGAGCAGTACTTC
CDR3: CASSPGEGGPYEQYF
D: NA
size: NA
J: TRBJ2-7
V: TRBV7-6

DNA: TGTGCCAGCAGCCCAAGTAGTTCACCCCTCCACTTT
CDR3: CASSPSSSPLHF
D: NA
size: NA
J: TRBJ1-6
V: TRBV9

DNA: TGTGCCAGCAGCATCGGAGGGGATACCTACGAGCAGTACTTC
CDR3: CASSIGGDTYEQYF
D: NA
size: NA
J: TRBJ2-7
V: TRBV5-6

DNA: TGTGCCATCAGTGCGGCTAGCTCCTACAATGAGCAGTTCTTC
CDR3: CAISAASSYNEQFF
D: NA
size: few
J: TRBJ2-1
V: TRBV10-3

DNA: TGTGCCAGCAGCTTAAGGCAAAGGTCACCCCTCCACTTT
CDR3: CASSLRQRSPLHF
D: NA
size: NA
J: TRBJ1-6
V: TRBV7-3

DNA: TGTGCCAGTAGTAATGGCGGGACGATCTACGAGCAGTACTTC
CDR3: CASSNGGTIYEQYF
D: NA
size: NA
J: TRBJ2-7
V: TRBV19